Shown below are 22 T cell receptor beta chains from a single sample sequenced in a study of CD8 T cells in Susac syndrome. A quantity of roughly 0.5 to 1 ug RNA underwent reverse transcription using random hexamers. A single record per CDR3 protein comes from TCRdb applying MiXCR to the immunoSEQ multiplex PCR reads. This sample has around 80,000 distinct CDR3 sequences, with 85% to 95% found just once. Sequencing input: CD8+ T cells from PBMCs. All receptors derive from a human donor with Susac syndrome.

The V and J genes are TRBV28 and TRBJ1-5, with a weak D call TRBD1 (5 bases). Deletions cut 5 bases from V and 0 bases from J, with 20 bases between. In germline, CDR1 is MDHEN, CDR2 SYDVKM. The CDR3 sequence is 18 residues long. This CDR3 is CASSPPPFRVYSNQPQHF. The CDR3 bases are TGTGCCAGCAGTCCCCCCCCCTTCAGGGTTTATAGCAATCAGCCCCAGCATTTT.

The chain carries TRBV6-2 or TRBV6-3 and TRBJ2-7, with TRBD2 matching 9 bases. V gave up 5 bases and J gave up 1 base; unmatched junction bases: 12. The germline V gene encodes CDR1 MNHEY and CDR2 SVGEGT. The CDR3 extends over 17 amino acids. The CDR3 DNA sequence: TGTGCCAGCAGTCCCTCCTGGCGGGAGGGAGGGTCCTACGAGCAGTACTTC. Translation gives CASSPSWREGGSYEQYF.

The rearrangement links TRBV6-2 or TRBV6-3 to TRBJ2-7; 9 positions match TRBD1. The CDR3 spans 19 residues. With V trimmed by 4 bases and J by 2 bases, 18 bases remained unmatched. Per germline, CDR1 MNHEY and CDR2 SVGEGT. The CDR3 here is CASSSTILDRGDPPYEQYF. The DNA for the CDR3 is TGTGCCAGCAGTTCCACGATCTTGGACAGGGGCGATCCTCCCTACGAGCAGTACTTC.

The CDR3 region is CSARPLAGVLYEQYF. In DNA, the CDR3 is TGCAGTGCCCGCCCCCTAGCGGGAGTGTTGTACGAGCAGTACTTC. The gene calls are TRBV20-1 and TRBJ2-7; 10 bases map to TRBD2. V was clipped by 6 bases and J by 4 bases; unmatched bases: 12. Germline V gives CDR1 DFQATT, CDR2 SNEGSKA (reference sequence). This CDR3 has 15 amino acids.

This clonotype was seen only once. The rearrangement links TRBV27 to TRBJ1-5; D ambiguous. The germline V gene encodes CDR1 MNHEY and CDR2 SMNVEV (reference sequence). This CDR3 comprises 14 residues. Trimming shortened V by 5 bases and J by 3 bases, and 11 bases separated the two germline ends. CDR3 coding DNA: TGTGCCAGCAGTCCTGACGGATACAATCAGCCCCAGCATTTT. Its protein product is CASSPDGYNQPQHF.

This clonotype was seen only once. The J gene is TRBJ1-6, the V gene TRBV7-9, with D perhaps TRBD1 (5 bases). The CDR3 is made up of 15 amino acids. Trimming took off 5 bases at V and 7 bases at J, with 15 bases between the two ends. CDR1 and CDR2 (germline): SEHNR, FQNEAQ (reference sequence). In DNA, the CDR3 is TGTGCCAGCAGCCCCACCGGGACGGCAAATTCACCCCTCCACTTT. This encodes CASSPTGTANSPLHF. Together with reference TRBV7-9 and TRBJ1-6, the CDR3 gives the full variable domain: DTGVSQNPRHKITKRGQNVTFRCDPISEHNRLYWYRQTLGQGPEFLTYFQNEAQLEKSRLLSDRFSAERPKGSFSTLEIQRTEQGDSAMYLCASSPTGTANSPLHFGNGTRLTVT.

The chain uses TRBV13 and TRBJ2-3; 8 bases match TRBD1. V was pared by 4 bases and J by 6 bases, with 6 bases of the junction left unmatched. In germline, CDR1 is PRHDT, CDR2 FYEKMQ (reference sequence). The CDR3 has 14 amino acids. CDR3 sequence: CASSSPWDRDTQYF. CDR3 coding DNA: TGTGCCAGCAGCTCGCCCTGGGACAGGGATACGCAGTATTTT.

The rearrangement uses TRBV9 and TRBJ2-7; D may be TRBD2 (6 bases). This CDR3 has 16 residues. Germline loops: CDR1 SGDLS, CDR2 YYNGEE. Trimming pared 3 bases from V and 6 bases from J, leaving 22 bases between. CDR3 residues: CASSGRDSTTDGEQYF. The CDR3 coding sequence is TGTGCCAGCAGCGGCCGGGACTCAACTACCGATGGCGAGCAGTACTTC.

The V call is TRBV20-1, the J call TRBJ2-3; TRBD2 matches 7 bases. The CDR3 has 14 amino acids. Germline V CDR1 and CDR2: DFQATT, SNEGSKA (reference sequence). CDR3 residues: CSGGGAVSTDTQYF. The CDR3 nucleotides are TGCAGCGGGGGAGGGGCGGTCAGCACAGATACGCAGTATTTT.

The chain has TRBV10-3 and TRBJ1-1; D ambiguous. Germline V gene sequence: CDR1 ENHRY, CDR2 SYGVKD. The CDR3 has 15 residues. V lost 6 bases, J lost 0 bases, and 14 bases lay in between. The DNA for the CDR3 is TGTGCCATCAGCCGGAACAGCCTGTTGAACACTGAAGCTTTCTTT. Its translation: CAISRNSLLNTEAFF.

This chain connects TRBV20-1 to TRBJ2-7, with 9 nucleotides matching TRBD1. Germline V gene lookup returns CDR1 DFQATT and CDR2 SNEGSKA (reference sequence). Trimming took 6 bases from V and 2 from J; bases not matched to a gene: 8. The CDR3 extends over 14 amino acids. Here the CDR3 reads CSARDREAPYEQYF. Written as DNA, the CDR3 is TGCAGTGCGAGGGACAGGGAGGCTCCCTACGAGCAGTACTTC.

V and J are TRBV7-9 and TRBJ1-6, with 11 bases fitting TRBD1. In germline, CDR1 is SEHNR, CDR2 FQNEAQ (reference sequence). Losses at the gene ends were 1 base for V and 8 bases for J; bases not matched to a gene: 7. The CDR3 has 17 amino acids. The CDR3 DNA reads TGTGCCAGCAGCTTAGGGACAGGGGGCTTTAATGATTCACCCCTCCACTTT. It yields the protein CASSLGTGGFNDSPLHF. Together with reference TRBV7-9 and TRBJ1-6, the CDR3 gives the full variable domain: DTGVSQNPRHKITKRGQNVTFRCDPISEHNRLYWYRQTLGQGPEFLTYFQNEAQLEKSRLLSDRFSAERPKGSFSTLEIQRTEQGDSAMYLCASSLGTGGFNDSPLHFGNGTRLTVT.

CDR3 sequence: CASSPVDPALGDTQYF. CDR3 bases: TGTGCCAGCAGCCCCGTTGACCCTGCGCTCGGAGATACGCAGTATTTT. The V and J genes are TRBV6-2 or TRBV6-3 and TRBJ2-3; D not certain. Trimming left V 6 bases short and J 5 bases short, with 21 bases between. Per germline, CDR1 MNHEY and CDR2 SVGEGT. This CDR3 has 16 amino acids.

The CDR3 reads CASSPRLVPAGENEQFF. The CDR3, as DNA: TGTGCCAGCTCACCCCGACTTGTTCCAGCGGGTGAGAATGAGCAGTTCTTC. The V call is TRBV18, the J call TRBJ2-1; possibly TRBD2 for D (6 bases). The V end lost 3 bases, the J end lost 7 bases, and 22 bases lay between the germline ends. This CDR3 region has 17 residues. The V gene's germline CDR1 is KGHSH and CDR2 LQKENI.

The chain couples TRBV5-4 to TRBJ1-4; 7 nucleotides agree with TRBD1. Germline V lookup: CDR1 SGHNT, CDR2 YYREEE (reference sequence). V shed 0 bases, J shed 8 bases, and the junction held 7 bases outside the gene matches. The CDR3 has 15 residues. The CDR3 loop reads CASSLDRQGGEKLFF. The CDR3 DNA is TGTGCCAGCAGCTTGGACCGACAGGGAGGGGAAAAACTGTTTTTT.

The chain carries TRBV10-2 and TRBJ2-1; 8 bases fit TRBD1. Germline values: CDR1 WSHSY, CDR2 SAAADI. The ends lost 7 bases at V and 6 bases at J; junction bases unmatched: 5. The CDR3 has 13 residues. The CDR3 sequence is CASITGGGNEQFF. The DNA for the CDR3 is TGCGCCAGCATCACAGGGGGTGGCAATGAGCAGTTCTTC.

V and J are TRBV5-4 and TRBJ2-3; D not certain. The CDR3 extends over 13 amino acids. The V end lost 4 bases, the J end lost 2 bases, and 8 bases lay between the germline ends. Germline V gene lookup returns CDR1 SGHNT and CDR2 YYREEE (reference sequence). The CDR3, as DNA: TGTGCCAGCAGCCTCCGGGCCACAGATACGCAGTATTTT. Translated, it gives CASSLRATDTQYF.

The rearrangement joins TRBV20-1 to TRBJ2-3; perhaps D is TRBD1 or TRBD2 (6 bases each). The CDR3 has 14 residues. Trimming took 3 bases from V and 4 from J, leaving 14 bases between them. The germline V gene encodes CDR1 DFQATT and CDR2 SNEGSKA (reference sequence). CDR3 sequence (DNA): TGCAGTGCTAGGAGGGGGGTCGGAGCAGATACGCAGTATTTT. Protein sequence: CSARRGVGADTQYF.

The V gene is TRBV13, the J gene TRBJ2-7, with D perhaps matching TRBD1 or TRBD2 (5 bases each). The CDR3 spans 16 residues. V gave up 5 bases and J gave up 0 bases, with 17 bases separating them. Germline lookup yields CDR1 PRHDT and CDR2 FYEKMQ (reference sequence). CDR3 bases: TGTGCCAGCAGCCCCCCGACGGGGACGCACTCCTACGAGCAGTACTTC. Translation gives CASSPPTGTHSYEQYF.

For the CDR3, the DNA is TGTGCCAGCAGCTACGCTCTAGCAACTAGCACAGATACGCAGTATTTT. The encoded protein is CASSYALATSTDTQYF. The chain links TRBV7-2 to TRBJ2-3; a weak D match, TRBD2 (5 bases). The germline gives CDR1 SGHTA, CDR2 FQGNSA. The V end lost 4 bases, the J end lost 0 bases, and 14 bases lay between the germline ends. This CDR3 region has 16 residues.

The rearrangement joins TRBV4-1 to TRBJ1-2; no definite D call. The CDR3 has 14 residues. Trimming took 2 bases from V and 5 from J, leaving 12 bases between them. Per germline, CDR1 MGHRA and CDR2 YSYEKL. The CDR3 DNA follows: TGCGCCAGCAGCCAACTAAGTTCTGAGTATGGCTACACCTTC. Amino acids: CASSQLSSEYGYTF.

This chain connects TRBV20-1 to TRBJ1-2, with no clear D. V was shortened by 8 bases and J by 4 bases, with 8 bases between the two germline ends. This CDR3 has 10 amino acids. Germline values: CDR1 DFQATT, CDR2 SNEGSKA (reference sequence). The CDR3 DNA sequence: TGCAGTCCTCCGCGCTATGGCTACACCTTC. Its translation is CSPPRYGYTF.